Below, one T cell receptor (beta chain) is given with its context. Its specificity is unknown. From germline, CDR1 is SEHNR and CDR2 FQNEAQ (reference sequence). The V end was cut by 4 bases, the J end by 10 bases, with 22 bases between. The CDR3 is 15 residues long. The record originates from a study of blood T cells in healthy people across ages. Findings and caveats of the study: Researchers deemed the diversity estimates from one million T cells underestimates. TCR beta diversity, measured per million T cells, fell in a roughly linear way with age.

Individuals who donated were healthy Caucasians from Russia aged roughly 6 to 100. Total RNA was extracted at no less than 5 micrograms per sample. Sample-barcoded 5' priming and a J-beta primer mix drove a second PCR of about 6 to 12 cycles. In TCRdb, the 5' RACE reads were re-called with MiXCR into one record per CDR3 protein. This table holds approximately 2,000,000 distinct CDR3 sequences, roughly two fifths found once. The chain has TRBV7-9 and TRBJ1-1; maybe TRBD1 (5 bases). The sequencing sample was made of blood. The TCR comes from a human donor in good health. The CDR3 nucleotides read TGTGCCAGCAGCTCTGGGACCGCCGAAGTAGAACGAGCTTTCTTT. Translation gives CASSSGTAEVERAFF.